The 12 T cell receptor beta chains in this list originate from one sample, sequenced in a study of tissue T cells after allogeneic stem cell transplantation. Only in-frame clones appear in the TCRdb table, and some are missing; sequencing was by immunoSEQ multiplex PCR. Of more than 45,000 clones in the sample, nearly 75% are singletons; the top ten hold 0.7%. Source material: sorted cells pooled from one or two spleens. The receptors stem from a pool of C57BL/6 mice in good health.

This clone was seen a single time. Gene labels here are mouse ones. Coverage ceases 1 residue before the CDR3 finishes, and the germline J gene fills in the end. The chain links TRBV2 to TRBJ2-1; 12 bases agree with TRBD2. The germline V gene has CDR1 LGHNA and CDR2 YSYQKL. The CDR3 sequence is 16 residues long. The V and J ends lost 1 base and 2 bases, in that order; junction bases with no gene match: 0. The CDR3 is CASSQGTGGDYAEQFF. CDR3 DNA (partial): TGTGCCAGCAGCCAAGGGACTGGGGGGGACTATGCTGAGCAGTTC.

Remarks on this clone: Mouse germline and gene names are used. The read stops 1 residue short of the end of the CDR3; the missing end is completed from the germline J gene. The V call is TRBV16, the J call TRBJ2-2; TRBD2 agrees at 12 bases. The CDR3 length is 18 residues. The V segment lost 1 base and the J segment 1 base; nucleotides outside the gene matches: 4. Per the germline V gene, CDR1 is SGHSA and CDR2 is FRNQAP. CDR3 sequence: CASSLVGTGGINTGQLYF. The part of the CDR3 DNA that was read is TGTGCAAGCAGCTTAGTGGGGACTGGGGGGATAAACACCGGGCAGCTCTAC.

Regarding this clone: Mouse gene names apply. The CDR3 end is not reached by the read, which stops 1 residue before it; the germline J gene fills it in. This chain links TRBV26 with TRBJ1-4; TRBD1 matches 9 bases. The V segment lost 4 bases and the J segment 3 bases; nucleotides outside the gene matches: 6. CDR3 length equals 16 residues. Germline CDR1 is KGHPV and CDR2 is FQNQEV (reference sequence). The sequenced part of the CDR3 DNA is TGTGCCAGCAGTCCCGGGGACAGGGAGGCCAACGAAAGATTATTT. Its protein is CASSPGDREANERLF. The CDR3 in its entirety is CASSPGDREANERLFF.

As concerns this clone: The genes and germline here are from mouse. The read ends 1 residue before the CDR3 terminus; that terminus is restored from the germline J gene. The genes are TRBV4 and TRBJ1-5; no reliable D call. This CDR3 has 14 amino acids. Germline assignment: CDR1 LGHDT and CDR2 YNNKQL (reference sequence). V was shortened by 4 bases and J by 0 bases, with 7 bases between the two germline ends. Incomplete CDR3 DNA: TGTGCCAGCAGCTCGACATTTAACAACCAGGCTCCGCTT. This gives the protein CASSSTFNNQAPL. The whole CDR3 region reads CASSSTFNNQAPLF.

With respect to this clone: Gene names denote mouse genes. The sequence runs out 1 residue before the end of the CDR3; the remainder is reconstructed from the germline J gene. The chain joins TRBV3 to TRBJ1-4; 9 nucleotides agree with TRBD1. Germline CDR1 is SNHLY and CDR2 is FYNGKV (reference sequence). J gave up 5 bases and V 0 bases, and 1 base lay outside the gene matches. The CDR3 sequence is 15 residues long. The CDR3 loop reads CASSLAGTGNERLFF. CDR3 DNA (partial): TGTGCCAGCAGCTTAGCCGGGACAGGGAACGAAAGATTATTT. Full variable domain (remainder filled in from reference TRBV3 and TRBJ1-4): GPKVLQIPSHQIIDMGQMVTLNCDPVSNHLYFYWYKQILGQQMEFLVNFYNGKVMEKSKLFKDQFSVERPDGSYFTLKIQPTALEDSAVYFCASSLAGTGNERLFFGHGTKLSVL.

Turning to this clone: Mouse gene names apply. Read sequence stops 1 residue before the CDR3 end, and the germline J gene provides the missing end. Distinct nucleotide sequences in the sample also encode this CDR3. The rearrangement joins TRBV16 to TRBJ1-1; D is unclear. V lost 0 bases and J 7 bases, leaving 3 bases between the germline ends. CDR1 SGHSA and CDR2 FRNQAP come from the germline V gene. The CDR3 is made up of 11 amino acids. The sequenced CDR3 bases are TGTGCAAGCAGCTTAGACCGAGAAGTCTTC. Its protein product is CASSLDREVF. The whole CDR3 protein reads CASSLDREVFF.

Worth noting for this clone: Gene names follow the mouse nomenclature. Read data end 1 residue before the CDR3 end; the end is taken from the germline J gene. This chain connects TRBV20 to TRBJ2-2; D is possibly TRBD1 (6 bases). CDR1 and CDR2 (germline): GFQATS, STVNSAI. The germline V and J ends were trimmed by 0 bases and 4 bases, with 18 bases remaining between them. CDR3 size: 17 residues. The CDR3 sequence: CGARDISETGGTGQLYF. The CDR3 bases that were read are TGTGGTGCTAGGGACATTTCCGAGACAGGAGGCACCGGGCAGCTCTAC.

About this clone itself: Here the gene names and germline are mouse. The sequence runs out 1 residue before the end of the CDR3; the remainder is reconstructed from the germline J gene. This rearrangement joins TRBV13-2 to TRBJ2-7, with 13 bases that match TRBD2. The CDR3 totals 15 residues. The ends lost 2 bases at V and 2 bases at J; junction bases unmatched: 1. The germline V gene encodes CDR1 NNHNN and CDR2 SYGAGS (reference sequence). The CDR3 spells CASGEGTGGAYEQYF. The CDR3 bases that were read are TGTGCCAGCGGTGAGGGGACTGGGGGGGCCTATGAACAGTAC.

Remarks on this clone: Genes and germline come from the mouse. The CDR3 reads CASSLGGLGVNQDTQYF. Partial CDR3 DNA: TGTGCCAGCAGCTTAGGGGGACTGGGGGTTAACCAAGACACCCAGTAC. The J gene is TRBJ2-5, the V gene TRBV3; 11 positions match TRBD2. The read falls 1 residue short of the CDR3 end, and the missing part is taken from the germline J gene. CDR3 length: 17 amino acids. After removal of 1 base from V and 0 bases from J, the junction contained 3 bases not matched to a gene. In germline, CDR1 is SNHLY, CDR2 FYNGKV (reference sequence).

Turning to this clone: Genes and germline are mouse. The read gets to within 1 residue of the CDR3 end, and the germline J gene fills in the rest. The chain employs TRBV2 and TRBJ2-7; D unclear. V was cut by 0 bases and J by 6 bases, with 3 bases left in between. The CDR3 contains 11 residues. Germline V gene data show CDR1 as LGHNA and CDR2 as YSYQKL. Incomplete CDR3 DNA: TGTGCCAGCAGCCAAGAGAGTGAACAGTAC. Its translation: CASSQESEQY. The CDR3 in full is CASSQESEQYF.

Of note for this clone: Gene names are mouse gene names. Read sequence stops 1 residue before the CDR3 end, and the germline J gene provides the missing end. This chain joins TRBV2 and TRBJ2-3, with a tentative D call TRBD2 (5 bases). The CDR3 is 15 amino acids. Germline V gives CDR1 LGHNA, CDR2 YSYQKL. V was shortened by 0 bases and J by 3 bases, with 10 bases between the two germline ends. The CDR3 region is CASSQDGDYAETLYF. The covered CDR3 bases are TGTGCCAGCAGCCAAGATGGGGATTACGCAGAAACGCTGTAT.

About this clone itself: Gene names and germline match the mouse. From the germline J gene comes the end of the CDR3, since the read stops 1 residue before it. The chain uses TRBV1 and TRBJ2-1; D uncertain. The V and J ends lost 0 bases and 7 bases respectively, with 7 bases between them. This CDR3 is built from 13 residues. Germline CDR1 reads NSQYPW; CDR2 reads LRSPGD (reference sequence). CDR3 DNA, as far as it was read: TGCACCTGCAGTGCAGATGGCGGGGCTGAGCAGTTC. Protein: CTCSADGGAEQF. The full CDR3 sequence reads CTCSADGGAEQFF. Supplemented by reference TRBV1 and TRBJ2-1, the full variable domain reads VTLLEQNPRWRLVPRGQAVNLRCILKNSQYPWMSWYQQDLQKQLQWLFTLRSPGDKEVKSLPGADYLATRVTDTELRLQVANMSQGRTLYCTCSADGGAEQFFGPGTRLTVL.